What follows are 32 T cell receptor beta chains derived from one specimen sequenced in a study of cytomegalovirus exposure and HLA in healthy donors. The PCR ran on 60 Vbeta and 13 Jbeta primers. Here immunoSEQ multiplex PCR was the method, and the copy in TCRdb shows in-frame clones only, minus some. This table has around 180,000 clones, over 60% appearing once. Sequenced: PBMCs. The source of these receptors is a girl aged 10 to 17 in good health and CMV-seronegative.

This clone was observed a handful of times. The V gene is TRBV5-6, the J gene TRBJ2-1; 10 positions match TRBD2. This CDR3 is built from 14 residues. V was pared by 6 bases and J by 9 bases, with 9 bases of the junction left unmatched. Germline values: CDR1 SGHDT, CDR2 YYEEEE. The CDR3 DNA is TGTGCCAGCACCGAGGGACTAGCGCGGGGTGAGCAGTTCTTC. Its protein is CASTEGLARGEQFF.

The chain couples TRBV7-2 to TRBJ1-6; D is perhaps TRBD1 (6 bases). Trimming took 0 bases from V and 9 from J, leaving 18 bases between them. Germline CDR1 and CDR2: SGHTA and FQGNSA. CDR3 size: 17 residues. CDR3 protein: CASSLAGGAVAGSPLHF. The CDR3 bases are TGTGCCAGCAGCTTAGCAGGGGGGGCCGTGGCGGGTTCACCCCTCCACTTT. The whole variable domain, remainder taken from reference TRBV7-2 and TRBJ1-6, is GAGVSQSPSNKVTEKGKDVELRCDPISGHTALYWYRQSLGQGLEFLIYFQGNSAPDKSGLPSDRFSAERTGGSVSTLTIQRTQQEDSAVYLCASSLAGGAVAGSPLHFGNGTRLTVT.

V gene TRBV7-9 combines with J gene TRBJ2-7, with D maybe TRBD2 (7 bases). CDR3 length: 14 residues. V was trimmed by 3 bases and J by 2 bases, leaving 11 bases between them. Germline CDR1 reads SEHNR; CDR2 reads FQNEAQ (reference sequence). CDR3 amino acids: CASSFGGGAYEQYF. CDR3 coding DNA: TGTGCCAGCAGCTTTGGAGGGGGGGCCTACGAGCAGTACTTC.

The V and J genes are TRBV7-8 and TRBJ1-1; 8 positions match TRBD1. The CDR3 has 16 residues. The germline V gene encodes CDR1 SGHVS and CDR2 FQNEAQ. Trimming removed 4 bases from V and 6 bases from J; junction bases left unmatched: 13. CDR3 region: CASSSRTGRPYAEAFF. The CDR3 nucleotides read TGTGCCAGCAGCTCCCGGACAGGGAGGCCTTACGCTGAAGCTTTCTTT.

This clone showed up just a few times. V is TRBV6-1 and J is TRBJ2-7; 7 bases are a match to TRBD1. This CDR3 contains 13 residues. V lost 0 bases to trimming and J lost 11 bases; unmatched junction nucleotides: 7. Looked up from germline, CDR1 is MNHNS and CDR2 is SASEGT. DNA for the CDR3: TGTGCCAGCAGTGAAGCGCCGGACAGGCCCGAGTACTTC. Residues: CASSEAPDRPEYF.

This clone was seen only a few times. The genes are TRBV9 and TRBJ1-4; 8 positions agree with TRBD1. Germline values: CDR1 SGDLS, CDR2 YYNGEE. J gave up 7 bases and V 4 bases, and 9 bases lay outside the gene matches. The CDR3 covers 15 residues. The CDR3 nucleotides read TGTGCCAGCAGCCTTTCGACAGGGGACGCTGAAAAACTGTTTTTT. Protein: CASSLSTGDAEKLFF.

V and J are TRBV7-9 and TRBJ1-2; 9 bases align to TRBD1. This CDR3 has 17 residues. J gave up 0 bases and V 5 bases, and 10 bases lay outside the gene matches. Germline CDR1 is SEHNR and CDR2 is FQNEAQ (reference sequence). This chain's CDR3 is CASSRGGGTGPNYGYTF. For the CDR3, the DNA is TGTGCCAGCAGCCGGGGAGGAGGGACAGGGCCTAACTATGGCTACACCTTC. Looking up the rest from reference TRBV7-9 and TRBJ1-2 gives the full variable domain: DTGVSQNPRHKITKRGQNVTFRCDPISEHNRLYWYRQTLGQGPEFLTYFQNEAQLEKSRLLSDRFSAERPKGSFSTLEIQRTEQGDSAMYLCASSRGGGTGPNYGYTFGSGTRLTVV.

The genes are TRBV7-9 and TRBJ2-3; tentative D call: TRBD2 (5 bases). The CDR3 spans 13 residues. The V end lost 6 bases, the J end lost 6 bases, and 13 bases lay between the germline ends. Germline CDR1 and CDR2: SEHNR and FQNEAQ (reference sequence). DNA for the CDR3: TGTGCCAGCAGTTACGGACTGCGCGATACGCAGTATTTT. The encoded protein is CASSYGLRDTQYF.

The chain has TRBV10-3 and TRBJ1-6, with D unresolved. The CDR3 sequence is 15 residues long. Germline V gives CDR1 ENHRY, CDR2 SYGVKD. Deletions cut 2 bases from V and 2 bases from J, with 7 bases between. CDR3 amino acids: CAISEPTAYNSPLHF. For the CDR3, the DNA is TGTGCCATCAGTGAGCCCACAGCCTATAATTCACCCCTCCACTTT.

This clone was counted a few times. The rearrangement uses TRBV27 and TRBJ2-1; TRBD1 aligns across 9 bases. The ends lost 6 bases at V and 4 bases at J; junction bases unmatched: 7. The CDR3 runs 15 residues. Germline V gene data show CDR1 as MNHEY and CDR2 as SMNVEV (reference sequence). The CDR3 DNA follows: TGTGCCAGCAGCCTACAGGGGGCCGGATACAATGAGCAGTTCTTC. Translated, it gives CASSLQGAGYNEQFF.

V and J are TRBV15 and TRBJ1-2; tentatively, D is TRBD1 (5 bases). CDR1 and CDR2 from the germline V gene are LNHNV and YYDKDF (reference sequence). The CDR3 loop spans 13 amino acids. The V end was cut by 1 base, the J end by 11 bases, with 14 bases between. The CDR3 nucleotides are TGTGCCACCAGCAGAGCAGGAGGGGAGATATACACCTTC. This codes for CATSRAGGEIYTF.

This clone was observed a few times. The CDR3 is CASSYSSSRNEQFF. CDR3 bases: TGTGCCAGCAGTTACTCTTCATCTCGGAATGAGCAGTTCTTC. The rearrangement links TRBV6-5 to TRBJ2-1, with D uncertain. The CDR3 covers 14 residues. CDR1 MNHEY and CDR2 SVGAGI come from the germline V gene. V lost 0 bases and J 7 bases, leaving 10 bases between the germline ends.

The rearrangement uses TRBV7-6 and TRBJ2-7; possibly TRBD1 for D (6 bases). The CDR3 contains 15 residues. Germline-derived CDR1 and CDR2 are SGHVS and FNYEAQ. The germline V and J ends were trimmed by 5 bases and 3 bases, with 17 bases remaining between them. The DNA of the CDR3 is TGTGCCAGCAGCCTATTGGGGGCGCTCCTCTACGAGCAGTACTTC. It specifies CASSLLGALLYEQYF.

This rearrangement joins TRBV29-1 to TRBJ2-5; D perhaps matches TRBD2 (5 bases). This CDR3 spans 14 amino acids. The germline CDR1 and CDR2 sequences are SQVTM and ANQGSEA. The V end lost 7 bases, the J end lost 1 base, and 16 bases lay between the germline ends. The CDR3 DNA sequence: TGCAGCGCCTCCTTGGAGGCAGCCCAAGAGACCCAGTACTTC. It is translated as CSASLEAAQETQYF.

This clone occurred once. This rearrangement joins TRBV2 to TRBJ1-3; D is perhaps TRBD1 (5 bases). Germline CDR1 SNHLY, CDR2 FYNNEI. Trimming took 8 bases from V and 1 from J, leaving 6 bases between them. This CDR3 is 12 amino acids long. The CDR3 sequence is CASDRSGNTIYF. The CDR3 coding sequence is TGTGCCAGCGACAGATCTGGAAACACCATATATTTT.

The rearrangement joins TRBV6-1 to TRBJ1-5; 8 nucleotides line up with TRBD1. Germline V CDR1 and CDR2: MNHNS, SASEGT. Unmatched junction bases numbered 15, after V lost 2 bases and J lost 0 bases. This CDR3 region has 20 residues. CDR3 sequence (DNA): TGTGCCAGCAGTGAACCCCGTAAGGACAGGGTAACCCATAGCAATCAGCCCCAGCATTTT. It translates to CASSEPRKDRVTHSNQPQHF.

The rearrangement joins TRBV5-4 to TRBJ1-2; D unresolved. V was trimmed by 4 bases and J by 8 bases, leaving 12 bases between them. This CDR3 comprises 12 residues. Per the germline V gene, CDR1 is SGHNT and CDR2 is YYREEE (reference sequence). The CDR3 nucleotides are TGTGCCAGCAGCATAGGTGGGCCCGGCTACACCTTC. Amino acids: CASSIGGPGYTF.

The chain links TRBV5-4 to TRBJ2-7; possible D gene TRBD1, 6 bases. The germline gives CDR1 SGHNT, CDR2 YYREEE (reference sequence). The CDR3 extends over 15 amino acids. Deletions cut 2 bases from V and 5 bases from J, with 17 bases between. The CDR3 DNA sequence: TGTGCCAGCAGCTTTGACTCATCACAGGGAGACGAGCAGTACTTC. Amino acid sequence: CASSFDSSQGDEQYF.

V gene TRBV5-1 combines with J gene TRBJ2-3, with D perhaps TRBD1 (6 bases). The CDR3 runs to 15 residues. CDR1 is SGHRS, CDR2 YFSETQ, per germline. V lost 4 bases to trimming and J lost 3 bases, with 15 bases between them. CDR3 protein: CASSPVAGVTDTQYF. CDR3 nucleotide sequence: TGCGCCAGCAGCCCGGTGGCAGGGGTTACAGATACGCAGTATTTT. Using reference TRBV5-1 and TRBJ2-3 for the parts outside the CDR3, the full variable domain is KAGVTQTPRYLIKTRGQQVTLSCSPISGHRSVSWYQQTPGQGLQFLFEYFSETQRNKGNFPGRFSGRQFSNSRSEMNVSTLELGDSALYLCASSPVAGVTDTQYFGPGTRLTVL.

The J gene is TRBJ2-7, the V gene TRBV6-9, with D possibly TRBD2 on 6 matching bases. Germline loops: CDR1 MNHGY, CDR2 SVAAGI. The CDR3 has 14 residues. The V end was cut by 6 bases, the J end by 2 bases, with 14 bases between. The CDR3: CASRGLRTPYEQYF. Written as DNA, the CDR3 is TGTGCCAGCAGGGGACTCCGAACCCCCTACGAGCAGTACTTC.

This chain uses TRBV7-9 with TRBJ1-6; 7 nucleotides line up with TRBD1. Germline assignment: CDR1 SEHNR and CDR2 FQNEAQ (reference sequence). After removal of 4 bases from V and 0 bases from J, the junction contained 12 bases not matched to a gene. The CDR3 runs to 19 residues. CDR3 DNA sequence: TGTGCCAGCAGCTCCAACAGGGGCAGTCCAAGCTCCTATAATTCACCCCTCCACTTT. Protein: CASSSNRGSPSSYNSPLHF. Drawing the rest from reference TRBV7-9 and TRBJ1-6, the complete variable domain is DTGVSQNPRHKITKRGQNVTFRCDPISEHNRLYWYRQTLGQGPEFLTYFQNEAQLEKSRLLSDRFSAERPKGSFSTLEIQRTEQGDSAMYLCASSSNRGSPSSYNSPLHFGNGTRLTVT.

In its sample, this clone was seen a few times. The DNA of the CDR3 is TGTGCCAGCAGGGATTTGGGGGCGAGCGAGCAGTACTTC. This codes for CASRDLGASEQYF. This chain uses TRBV6-6 with TRBJ2-7; maybe TRBD1 (6 bases). V was clipped by 6 bases and J by 6 bases, with 15 bases between them. The CDR3 extends over 13 amino acids. The germline CDR1 and CDR2 sequences are MNHNY and SVGAGI (reference sequence).

This clone was found a few times. This rearrangement joins TRBV11-1 to TRBJ2-3, with 9 positions matching TRBD2. This CDR3 contains 15 residues. CDR1 is SGHAT and CDR2 is FQDESV in the germline V gene (reference sequence). V gave up 5 bases and J gave up 5 bases; unmatched junction bases: 8. As DNA, the CDR3 is TGTGCCAGCAGCCCAAAGACTAGCGGAAGAGATACGCAGTATTTT. It yields the protein CASSPKTSGRDTQYF.

V and J are TRBV11-1 and TRBJ2-1, with 15 bases lining up with TRBD2. The germline V gene has CDR1 SGHAT and CDR2 FQDESV (reference sequence). This CDR3 comprises 16 residues. The V segment lost 5 bases and the J segment 7 bases; nucleotides outside the gene matches: 6. DNA of the CDR3: TGTGCCAGCAGCCGAGGGACTAGCGGGGGGAGGAATGAGCAGTTCTTC. This translates into CASSRGTSGGRNEQFF.

A single count supports this clone. The gene calls are TRBV19 and TRBJ1-5; 7 bases agree with TRBD1. J was trimmed by 0 bases and V by 3 bases; bases with no gene match: 5. The CDR3 has 16 amino acids. Germline CDR1 and CDR2: LNHDA and SQIVND (reference sequence). The CDR3 here is CASSIYTGDSNQPQHF. The CDR3 region has the DNA TGTGCCAGTAGTATCTACACAGGGGATAGCAATCAGCCCCAGCATTTT.

V gene TRBV5-4 combines with J gene TRBJ2-5; tentative D call: TRBD1 (6 bases). V lost 1 base and J 3 bases, leaving 13 bases between the germline ends. Germline CDR1 SGHNT, CDR2 YYREEE (reference sequence). The CDR3 runs 15 residues. The CDR3 nucleotides read TGTGCCAGCAGCTTGTCAGGGGCAAACGAAGAGACCCAGTACTTC. As protein: CASSLSGANEETQYF.

V gene TRBV6-1 combines with J gene TRBJ1-1; D is possibly TRBD1 (6 bases). Deletions cut 8 bases from V and 5 bases from J, with 15 bases between. The CDR3 is made up of 13 amino acids. Germline-derived CDR1 and CDR2 are MNHNS and SASEGT. The CDR3 region is CASGVQGRTEAFF. In DNA form, the CDR3 reads TGTGCCAGCGGGGTACAGGGTCGAACTGAAGCTTTCTTT.

This clone was found a few times. The gene calls are TRBV5-1 and TRBJ2-5; no firm D call. Germline assignment: CDR1 SGHRS and CDR2 YFSETQ. CDR3 length: 13 amino acids. Trimming shortened V by 0 bases and J by 7 bases, and 10 bases separated the two germline ends. The CDR3 spells CASSLVGTGTQYF. Here the CDR3 DNA reads TGCGCCAGCAGCTTGGTAGGAACGGGGACCCAGTACTTC.

V is TRBV5-1 and J is TRBJ2-4; D is unclear. The length of the CDR3 is 16 residues. Germline values: CDR1 SGHRS, CDR2 YFSETQ. Trimming removed 0 bases at V and 1 base at J, with 11 bases between. CDR3 nucleotide sequence: TGCGCCAGCAGCTTGGCAGGTATCTCGGCCAAAAACATTCAGTACTTC. It is translated as CASSLAGISAKNIQYF.

The chain combines TRBV15 with TRBJ1-2; D not resolved. V was trimmed by 0 bases and J by 6 bases, leaving 11 bases between them. The CDR3 is 14 amino acids. The germline V gene encodes CDR1 LNHNV and CDR2 YYDKDF (reference sequence). In nucleotides, the CDR3 is TGTGCCACCAGCAGAGATCTTGGGCAGAATGGCTACACCTTC. Encoded protein: CATSRDLGQNGYTF.

CDR3: CASSLRTGKNSPLHF. CDR3 bases: TGTGCCAGCAGCCTAAGAACAGGGAAGAATTCACCCCTCCACTTT. J is TRBJ1-6 and V is TRBV5-6; tentatively, D is TRBD1 (6 bases). Germline CDR1 and CDR2: SGHDT and YYEEEE. With 4 bases removed from V and 7 bases from J, the gap between germline ends came to 15 bases. CDR3 length: 15 residues.

This clone came up once. The rearrangement joins TRBV5-6 to TRBJ2-5; D is undetermined. V dropped 4 bases and J dropped 5 bases, with 12 bases sitting between them. This CDR3 comprises 13 residues. Germline CDR1 reads SGHDT; CDR2 reads YYEEEE. The CDR3 protein is CASSGGSVETQYF. The CDR3 nucleotides are TGTGCCAGCAGCGGCGGTTCGGTGGAGACCCAGTACTTC.